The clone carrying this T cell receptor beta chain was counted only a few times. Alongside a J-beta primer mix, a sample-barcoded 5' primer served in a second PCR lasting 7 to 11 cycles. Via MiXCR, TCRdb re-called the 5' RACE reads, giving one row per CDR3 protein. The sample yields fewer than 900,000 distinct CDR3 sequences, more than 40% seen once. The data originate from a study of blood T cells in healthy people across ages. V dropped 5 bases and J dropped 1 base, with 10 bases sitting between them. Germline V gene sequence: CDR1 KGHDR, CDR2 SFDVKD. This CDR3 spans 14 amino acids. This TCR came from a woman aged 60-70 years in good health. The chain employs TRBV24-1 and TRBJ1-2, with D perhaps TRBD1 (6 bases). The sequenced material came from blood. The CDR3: CATSGPQGNYGYTF. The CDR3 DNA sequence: TGTGCCACCAGTGGCCCACAGGGTAACTATGGCTACACCTTC.